This is a list of T cell receptor beta chains from one sample in a study of cytomegalovirus exposure and HLA in healthy donors. Sequenced by immunoSEQ multiplex PCR; TCRdb stores in-frame clones only, minus some. The table has 60,000 or so clones, roughly 85% seen once; the top ten hold about 11%. Sequencing was carried out using PBMCs. These receptor sequences come from a female donor in good health and CMV-seronegative. CDR3s leave out the opening cysteine and the closing phenylalanine or tryptophan.

V,J,CDR3
TRBV6-1,TRBJ1-1,ASSVQWPATEAF
TRBV9,TRBJ1-6,ASSEPAGSGNSPLH
TRBV27,TRBJ1-1,ASSFSGVTEAF
TRBV25-1,TRBJ1-2,ASSDTDRIYGYT
TRBV5-1,TRBJ2-3,ASSSQTGTTDTQY
TRBV2,TRBJ1-3,ASLQDSGNTIY
TRBV15,TRBJ2-2,ATSTLGWGGIAGGTGELF
TRBV7-2,TRBJ2-3,ASSLMGGAGGGTDTQY
TRBV2,.,ASSWTGYDYEQY
TRBV5-1,TRBJ2-3,ASSLAGGRTDTQY
TRBV7-2,TRBJ2-7,ASSPYGGRGGEQY
TRBV6-5,.,ASSYSRGTYEQY
TRBV30,TRBJ2-7,AWDERNPLYEQY
TRBV6-5,TRBJ2-7,ASSYGTGGLYEQY
TRBV6-5,TRBJ1-3,ASSYEGGLSGNTIY
TRBV28,TRBJ2-7,ASSFSGYEQY
TRBV7-2,TRBJ2-3,ASSPGQGAGDTQY
TRBV6-1,TRBJ1-1,ASRTGGRTEAF
TRBV5-4,TRBJ2-3,ASSLDTSTDTQY
TRBV11-1,TRBJ2-2,ASSGEVNTGELF
TRBV30,TRBJ2-1,AWSVASGREEQF
TRBV6-1,TRBJ2-7,ASVGGGIPSYEQY
TRBV18,TRBJ2-3,ASSEQLQDNTQY
TRBV6-6,TRBJ2-7,ASSLRQGRSSYEQY
TRBV11-2,TRBJ2-7,ASSAKQGSSYEQY
TRBV5-6,TRBJ1-2,ASNWGQAPNYGYT
TRBV6-6,TRBJ1-2,ASSKGQSLFKGYT
TRBV7-6,TRBJ2-6,ASSLAAGAGANVLT
TRBV13,TRBJ2-3,ASSLRGLAGLYTQY
TRBV5-4,TRBJ2-3,ASSLKLAYTDTQY
TRBV6-6,.,ASSYAREYEQY
TRBV18,TRBJ2-3,ASSPSGRAGSTDTQY
TRBV5-4,TRBJ2-2,ASSFRGGPMNTGELF
TRBV9,TRBJ1-2,ASSVQTDSGGYT
TRBV20-1,.,SAYDYEQY
TRBV27,TRBJ2-7,ASSPGTSGRGEQY